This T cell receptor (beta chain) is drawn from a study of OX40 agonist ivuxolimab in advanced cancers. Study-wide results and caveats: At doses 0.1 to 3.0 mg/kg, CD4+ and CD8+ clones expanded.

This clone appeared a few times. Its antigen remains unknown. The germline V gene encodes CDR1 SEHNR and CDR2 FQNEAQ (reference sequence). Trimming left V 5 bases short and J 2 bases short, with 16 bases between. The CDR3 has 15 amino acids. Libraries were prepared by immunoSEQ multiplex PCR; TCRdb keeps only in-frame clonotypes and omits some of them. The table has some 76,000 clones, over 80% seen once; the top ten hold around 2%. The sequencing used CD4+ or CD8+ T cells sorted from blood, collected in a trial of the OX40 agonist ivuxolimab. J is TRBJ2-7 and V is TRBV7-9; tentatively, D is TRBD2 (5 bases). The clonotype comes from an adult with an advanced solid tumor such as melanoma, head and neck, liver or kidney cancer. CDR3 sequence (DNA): TGTGCCAGCAGCCCCTATTCGGGGAAAACCTACGAGCAGTACTTC. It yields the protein CASSPYSGKTYEQYF.